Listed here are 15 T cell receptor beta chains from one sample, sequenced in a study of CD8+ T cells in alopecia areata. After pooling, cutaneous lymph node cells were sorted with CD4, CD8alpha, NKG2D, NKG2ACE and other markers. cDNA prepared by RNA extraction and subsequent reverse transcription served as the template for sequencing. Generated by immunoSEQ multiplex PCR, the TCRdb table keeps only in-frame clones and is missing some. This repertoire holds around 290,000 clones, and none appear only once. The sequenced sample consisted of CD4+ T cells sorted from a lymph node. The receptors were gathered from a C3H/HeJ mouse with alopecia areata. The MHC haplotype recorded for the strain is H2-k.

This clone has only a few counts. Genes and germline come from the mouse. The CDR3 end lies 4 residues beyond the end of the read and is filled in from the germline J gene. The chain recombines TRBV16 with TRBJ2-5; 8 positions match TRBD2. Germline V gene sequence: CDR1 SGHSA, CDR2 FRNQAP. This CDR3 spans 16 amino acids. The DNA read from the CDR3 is TGTGCAAGCAGCTTCCCCCTGGGGGGCCCGGGGGAC. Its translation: CASSFPLGGPGD. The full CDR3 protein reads CASSFPLGGPGDTQYF.

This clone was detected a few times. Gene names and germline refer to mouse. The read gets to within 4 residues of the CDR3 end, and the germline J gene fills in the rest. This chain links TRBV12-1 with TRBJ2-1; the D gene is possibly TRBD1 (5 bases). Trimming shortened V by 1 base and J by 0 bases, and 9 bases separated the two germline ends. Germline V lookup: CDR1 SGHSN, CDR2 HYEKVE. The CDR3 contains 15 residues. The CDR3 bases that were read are TGTGCCAGCTCTCTGGACAACTATAACTATGCT. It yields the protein CASSLDNYNYA. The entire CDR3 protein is CASSLDNYNYAEQFF.

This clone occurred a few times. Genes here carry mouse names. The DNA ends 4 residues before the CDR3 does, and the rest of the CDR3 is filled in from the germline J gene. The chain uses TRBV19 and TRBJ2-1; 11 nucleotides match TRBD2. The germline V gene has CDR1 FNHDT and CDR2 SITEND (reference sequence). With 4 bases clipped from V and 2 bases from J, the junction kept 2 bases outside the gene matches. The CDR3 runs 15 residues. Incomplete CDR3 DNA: TGTGCCAGCAGTTGGGACTGGGGGTACTATGCT. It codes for CASSWDWGYYA. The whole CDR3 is CASSWDWGYYAEQFF.

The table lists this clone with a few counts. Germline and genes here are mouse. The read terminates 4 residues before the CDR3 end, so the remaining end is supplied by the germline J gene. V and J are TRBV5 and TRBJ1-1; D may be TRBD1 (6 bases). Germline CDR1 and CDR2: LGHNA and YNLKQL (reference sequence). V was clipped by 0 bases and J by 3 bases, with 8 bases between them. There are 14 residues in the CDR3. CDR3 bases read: TGTGCCAGCAGCCAAGAAGGACAGTACACA. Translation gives CASSQEGQYT. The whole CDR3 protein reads CASSQEGQYTEVFF.

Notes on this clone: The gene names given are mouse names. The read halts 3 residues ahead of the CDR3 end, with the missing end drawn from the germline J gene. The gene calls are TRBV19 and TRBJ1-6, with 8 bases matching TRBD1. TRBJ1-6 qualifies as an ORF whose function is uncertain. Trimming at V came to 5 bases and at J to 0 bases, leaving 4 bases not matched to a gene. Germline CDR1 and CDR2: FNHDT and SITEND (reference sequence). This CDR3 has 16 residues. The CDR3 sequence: CASRTGGFSYNSPLYF. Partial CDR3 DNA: TGTGCCAGCAGAACAGGGGGTTTTTCCTATAATTCGCCC.

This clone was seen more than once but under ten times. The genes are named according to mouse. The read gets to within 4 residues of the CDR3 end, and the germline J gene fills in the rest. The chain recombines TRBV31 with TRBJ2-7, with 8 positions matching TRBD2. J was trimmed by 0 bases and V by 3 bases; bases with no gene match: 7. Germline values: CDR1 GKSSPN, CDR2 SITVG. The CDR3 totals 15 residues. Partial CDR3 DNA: TGTGCCTGGAGCTCCGGGGGGGCGCGCTCCTAT. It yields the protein CAWSSGGARSY. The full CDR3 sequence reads CAWSSGGARSYEQYF.

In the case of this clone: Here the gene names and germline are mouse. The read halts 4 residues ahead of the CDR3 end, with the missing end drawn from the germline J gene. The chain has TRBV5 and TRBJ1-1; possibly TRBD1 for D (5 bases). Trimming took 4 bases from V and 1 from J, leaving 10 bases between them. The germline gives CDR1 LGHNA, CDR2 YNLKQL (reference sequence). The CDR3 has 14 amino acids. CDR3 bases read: TGTGCCAGCAGCCCCCTAGGGGAAAACACA. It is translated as CASSPLGENT. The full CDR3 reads CASSPLGENTEVFF.

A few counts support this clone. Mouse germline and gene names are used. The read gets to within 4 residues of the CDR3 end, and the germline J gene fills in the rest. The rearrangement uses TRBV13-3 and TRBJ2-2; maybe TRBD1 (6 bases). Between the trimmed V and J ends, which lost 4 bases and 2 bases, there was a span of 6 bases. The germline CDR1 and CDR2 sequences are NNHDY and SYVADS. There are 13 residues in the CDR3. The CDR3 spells CASSTGNTGQLYF. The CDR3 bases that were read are TGTGCCAGCAGTACAGGGAACACCGGG.

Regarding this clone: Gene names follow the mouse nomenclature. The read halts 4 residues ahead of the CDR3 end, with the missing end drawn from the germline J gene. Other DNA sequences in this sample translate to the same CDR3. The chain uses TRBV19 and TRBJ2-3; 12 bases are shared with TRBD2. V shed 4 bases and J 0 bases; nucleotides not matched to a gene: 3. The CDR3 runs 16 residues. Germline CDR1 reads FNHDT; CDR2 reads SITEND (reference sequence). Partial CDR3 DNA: TGTGCCAGCAGTCGGGACTGGGGGGCTAGTGCAGAA. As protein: CASSRDWGASAE. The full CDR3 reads CASSRDWGASAETLYF.

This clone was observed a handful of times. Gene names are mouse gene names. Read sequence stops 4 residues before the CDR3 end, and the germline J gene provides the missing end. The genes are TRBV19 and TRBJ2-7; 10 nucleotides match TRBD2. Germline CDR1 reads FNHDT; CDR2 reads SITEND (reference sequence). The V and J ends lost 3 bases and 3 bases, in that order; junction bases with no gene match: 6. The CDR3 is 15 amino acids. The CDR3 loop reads CASSTRTGGDYEQYF. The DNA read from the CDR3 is TGTGCCAGCAGTACCCGGACTGGGGGAGACTAT.

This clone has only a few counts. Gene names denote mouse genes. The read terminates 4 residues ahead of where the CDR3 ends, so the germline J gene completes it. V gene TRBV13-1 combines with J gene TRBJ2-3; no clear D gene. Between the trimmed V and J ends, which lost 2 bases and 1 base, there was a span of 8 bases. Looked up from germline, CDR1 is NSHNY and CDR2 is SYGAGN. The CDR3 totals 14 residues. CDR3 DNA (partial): TGTGCCAGCAGTGACCAGAGAGGTGCAGAA. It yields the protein CASSDQRGAE. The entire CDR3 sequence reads CASSDQRGAETLYF.

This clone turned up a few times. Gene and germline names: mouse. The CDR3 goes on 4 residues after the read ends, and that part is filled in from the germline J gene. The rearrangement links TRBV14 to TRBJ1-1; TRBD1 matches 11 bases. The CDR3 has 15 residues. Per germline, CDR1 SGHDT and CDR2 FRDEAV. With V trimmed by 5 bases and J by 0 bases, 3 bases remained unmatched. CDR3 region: CASSLGQGANTEVFF. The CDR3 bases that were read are TGTGCCAGCAGCTTGGGACAGGGGGCAAACACA.

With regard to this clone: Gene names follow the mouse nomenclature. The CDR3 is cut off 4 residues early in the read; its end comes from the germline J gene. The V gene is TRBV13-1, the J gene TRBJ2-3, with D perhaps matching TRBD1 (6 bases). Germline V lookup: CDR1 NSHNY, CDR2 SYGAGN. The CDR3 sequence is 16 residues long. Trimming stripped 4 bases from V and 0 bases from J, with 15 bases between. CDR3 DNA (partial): TGTGCCAGCAGTAAAAGGACAGCCTCTAGTGCAGAA. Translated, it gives CASSKRTASSAE. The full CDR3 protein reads CASSKRTASSAETLYF.

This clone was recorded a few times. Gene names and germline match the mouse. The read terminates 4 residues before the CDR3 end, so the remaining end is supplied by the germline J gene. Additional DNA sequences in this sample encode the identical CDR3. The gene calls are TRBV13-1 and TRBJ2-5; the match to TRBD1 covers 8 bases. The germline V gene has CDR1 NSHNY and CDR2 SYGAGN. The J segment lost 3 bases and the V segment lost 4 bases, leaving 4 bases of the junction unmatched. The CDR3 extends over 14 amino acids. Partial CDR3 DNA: TGTGCCAGCAGTCCCGGGACAGGACAAGAC. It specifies CASSPGTGQD. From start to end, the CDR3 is CASSPGTGQDTQYF.

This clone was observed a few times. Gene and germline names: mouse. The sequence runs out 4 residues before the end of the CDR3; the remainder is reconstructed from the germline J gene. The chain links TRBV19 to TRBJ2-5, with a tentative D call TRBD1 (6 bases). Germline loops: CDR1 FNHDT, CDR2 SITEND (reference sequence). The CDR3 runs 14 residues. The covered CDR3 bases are TGTGCCAGCAGTGTCCCGGGACAAAAAGAC. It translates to CASSVPGQKD. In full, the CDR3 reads CASSVPGQKDTQYF.